Each of the 5 T cell receptor beta chains below was sequenced from the same sample in a study of Graves' ophthalmopathy and Graves' hyperthyroidism. The sequenced template was RNA, covering the TCR beta CDR3 region. An initial RT-PCR round employing HTBI primers preceded a second-round multiplex PCR. Each CDR3 protein is one row after TCRdb ran MiXCR on the multiplex PCR reads. The top ten hold over 8.5% of the sample, which has around 1.1 million distinct CDR3 sequences, about 36% seen once. Sequencing was carried out using peripheral blood or thyroid tissue (not recorded which). The source of these receptors is an adult man with Graves' hyperthyroidism.

This clonotype has ten or more counts. The CDR3 sequence is CASRPGGPPGETQYF. In DNA form, the CDR3 reads TGTGCCAGCAGACCCGGCGGGCCGCCGGGAGAGACCCAGTACTTC. This chain joins TRBV7-9 and TRBJ2-5, with D maybe TRBD2 (5 bases). The V end was cut by 6 bases, the J end by 4 bases, with 18 bases between. Germline V gives CDR1 SEHNR, CDR2 FQNEAQ (reference sequence). The CDR3 covers 15 residues.

This clonotype occurred many times. CDR3 coding DNA: TGCGCCAGCAGCTTGTTGGGTGACTACGAGCAGTACTTC. Its translation: CASSLLGDYEQYF. This chain links TRBV5-1 with TRBJ2-7; no clear D. The germline CDR1 and CDR2 sequences are SGHRS and YFSETQ. Trimming took off 1 base at V and 3 bases at J, with 8 bases between the two ends. This CDR3 contains 13 residues. Drawing the rest from reference TRBV5-1 and TRBJ2-7, the complete variable domain is KAGVTQTPRYLIKTRGQQVTLSCSPISGHRSVSWYQQTPGQGLQFLFEYFSETQRNKGNFPGRFSGRQFSNSRSEMNVSTLELGDSALYLCASSLLGDYEQYFGPGTRLTVT.

This clonotype was observed many times. The gene calls are TRBV9 and TRBJ2-5; no reliable D call. The CDR3 has 15 amino acids. Germline V gene sequence: CDR1 SGDLS, CDR2 YYNGEE. The ends were cut back, 1 base at V and 2 bases at J, with 12 bases in the middle. The CDR3 region is CASSVSGVWQETQYF. CDR3 DNA: TGTGCCAGCAGCGTATCTGGTGTTTGGCAAGAGACCCAGTACTTC.

This clonotype was counted only a few times. V and J are TRBV7-8 and TRBJ1-5; D unresolved. V lost 2 bases to trimming and J lost 0 bases, with 20 bases between them. The CDR3 contains 19 residues. CDR1 and CDR2 from the germline V gene are SGHVS and FQNEAQ. The CDR3 DNA follows: TGTGCCAGCAGCTTATCAGTCGTCAGGCGAGGTTATAGCAATCAGCCCCAGCATTTT. Its protein product is CASSLSVVRRGYSNQPQHF. Drawing the rest from reference TRBV7-8 and TRBJ1-5, the complete variable domain is GAGVSQSPRYKVAKRGQDVALRCDPISGHVSLFWYQQALGQGPEFLTYFQNEAQLDKSGLPSDRFFAERPEGSVSTLKIQRTQQEDSAVYLCASSLSVVRRGYSNQPQHFGDGTRLSIL.

This clonotype was detected many times. The chain employs TRBV29-1 and TRBJ2-5; D gene ambiguous. The germline V gene encodes CDR1 SQVTM and CDR2 ANQGSEA. The CDR3 extends over 11 amino acids. The V and J ends lost 4 bases and 5 bases respectively, with 8 bases between them. CDR3 amino acids: CSVGSGETQYF. In DNA form, the CDR3 reads TGCAGCGTTGGAAGTGGGGAGACCCAGTACTTC.